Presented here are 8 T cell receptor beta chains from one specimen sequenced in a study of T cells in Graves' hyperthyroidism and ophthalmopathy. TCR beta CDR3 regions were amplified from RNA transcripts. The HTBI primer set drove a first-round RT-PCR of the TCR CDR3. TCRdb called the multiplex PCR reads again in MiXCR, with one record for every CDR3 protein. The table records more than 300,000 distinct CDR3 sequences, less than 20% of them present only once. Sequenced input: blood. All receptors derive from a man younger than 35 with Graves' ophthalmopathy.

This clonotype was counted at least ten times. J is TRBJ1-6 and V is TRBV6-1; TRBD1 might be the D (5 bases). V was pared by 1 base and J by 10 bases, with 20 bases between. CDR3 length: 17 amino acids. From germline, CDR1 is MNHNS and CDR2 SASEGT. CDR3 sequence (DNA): TGTGCCAGCAGTGAAGTCTTAACCGGGACCTTGGCCTCACCCCTCCACTTT. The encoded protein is CASSEVLTGTLASPLHF.

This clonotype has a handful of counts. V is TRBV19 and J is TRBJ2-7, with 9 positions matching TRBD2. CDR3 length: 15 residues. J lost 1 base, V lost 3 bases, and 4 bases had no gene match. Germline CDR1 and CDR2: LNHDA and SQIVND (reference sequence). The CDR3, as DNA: TGTGCCAGTAGTATCCTAGCGGGGTCTTCCTACGAGCAGTACTTC. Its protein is CASSILAGSSYEQYF.

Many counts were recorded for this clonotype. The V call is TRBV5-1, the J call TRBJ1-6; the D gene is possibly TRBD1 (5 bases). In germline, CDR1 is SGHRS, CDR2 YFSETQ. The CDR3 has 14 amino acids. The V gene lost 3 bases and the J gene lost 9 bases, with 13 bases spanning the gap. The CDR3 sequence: CASSSDNRVSPLHF. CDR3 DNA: TGCGCCAGCAGCTCGGACAACCGTGTTTCACCCCTCCACTTT.

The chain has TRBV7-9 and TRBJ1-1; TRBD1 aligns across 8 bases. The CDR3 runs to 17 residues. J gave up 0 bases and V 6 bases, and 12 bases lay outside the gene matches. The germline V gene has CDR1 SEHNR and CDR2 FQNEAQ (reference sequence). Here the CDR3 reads CASRLRGQGRMNTEAFF. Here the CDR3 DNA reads TGTGCCAGCAGACTCAGGGGGCAGGGGCGGATGAACACTGAAGCTTTCTTT.

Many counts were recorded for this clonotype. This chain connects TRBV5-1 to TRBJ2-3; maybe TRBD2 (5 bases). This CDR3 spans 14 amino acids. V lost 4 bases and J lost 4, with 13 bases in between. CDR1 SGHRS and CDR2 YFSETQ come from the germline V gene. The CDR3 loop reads CASSPTSPPDTQYF. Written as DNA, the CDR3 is TGCGCCAGCAGCCCAACTAGTCCTCCAGATACGCAGTATTTT.

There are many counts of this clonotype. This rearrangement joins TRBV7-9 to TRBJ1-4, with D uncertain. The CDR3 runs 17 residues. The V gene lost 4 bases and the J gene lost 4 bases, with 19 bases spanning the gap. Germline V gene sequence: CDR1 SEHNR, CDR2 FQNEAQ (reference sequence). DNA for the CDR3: TGTGCCAGCAGCTCTAGGTCCTTCCCCATTGGTAATGAAAAACTGTTTTTT. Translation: CASSSRSFPIGNEKLFF.

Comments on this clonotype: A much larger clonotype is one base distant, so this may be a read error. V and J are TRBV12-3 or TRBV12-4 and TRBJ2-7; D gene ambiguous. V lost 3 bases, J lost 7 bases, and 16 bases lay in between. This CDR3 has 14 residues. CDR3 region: CASSFHPSRNEQYF. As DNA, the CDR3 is TGTGCCAGCAGTTTCCACCCCTCTCGGAATGAGCAGTACTTC.

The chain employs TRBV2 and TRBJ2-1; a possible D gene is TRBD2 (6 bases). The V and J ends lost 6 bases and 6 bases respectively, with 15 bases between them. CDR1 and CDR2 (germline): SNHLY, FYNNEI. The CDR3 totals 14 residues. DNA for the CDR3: TGTGCCAGCAGGTCGGGAGAGTTGGGCAATGAGCAGTTCTTC. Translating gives CASRSGELGNEQFF.